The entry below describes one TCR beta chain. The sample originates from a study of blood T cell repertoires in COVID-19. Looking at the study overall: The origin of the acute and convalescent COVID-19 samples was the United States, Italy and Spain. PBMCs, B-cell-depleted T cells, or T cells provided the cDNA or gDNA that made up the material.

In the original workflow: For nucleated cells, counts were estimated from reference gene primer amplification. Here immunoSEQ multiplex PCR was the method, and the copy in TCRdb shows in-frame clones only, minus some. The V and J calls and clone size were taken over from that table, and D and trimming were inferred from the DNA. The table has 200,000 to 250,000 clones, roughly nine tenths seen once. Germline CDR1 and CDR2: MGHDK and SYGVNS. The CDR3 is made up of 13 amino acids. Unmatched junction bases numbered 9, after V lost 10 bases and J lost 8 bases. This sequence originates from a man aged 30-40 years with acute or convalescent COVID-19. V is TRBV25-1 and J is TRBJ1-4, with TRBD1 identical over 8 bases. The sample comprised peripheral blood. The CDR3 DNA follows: TGTGCCACCGGCGGAAGGACAGGGGAAAAACTGTTTTTT. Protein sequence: CATGGRTGEKLFF.